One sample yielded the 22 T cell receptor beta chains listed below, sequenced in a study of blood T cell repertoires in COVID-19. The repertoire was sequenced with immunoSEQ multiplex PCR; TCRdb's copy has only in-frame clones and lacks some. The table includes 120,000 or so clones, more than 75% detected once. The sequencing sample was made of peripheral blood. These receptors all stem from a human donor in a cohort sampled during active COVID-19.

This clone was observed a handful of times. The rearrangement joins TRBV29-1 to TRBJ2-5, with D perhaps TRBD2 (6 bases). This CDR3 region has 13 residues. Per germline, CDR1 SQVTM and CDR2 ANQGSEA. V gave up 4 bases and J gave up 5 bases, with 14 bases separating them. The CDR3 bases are TGCAGCGTTGCGAAGGAGGGAGTGGAGACCCAGTACTTC. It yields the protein CSVAKEGVETQYF.

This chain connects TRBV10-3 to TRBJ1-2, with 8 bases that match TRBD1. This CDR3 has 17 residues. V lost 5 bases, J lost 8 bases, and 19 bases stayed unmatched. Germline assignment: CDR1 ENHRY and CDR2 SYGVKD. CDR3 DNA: TGTGCCATCAGTACGCTCACCCCGGACAGGGACATATGGGGCTACACCTTC. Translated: CAISTLTPDRDIWGYTF.

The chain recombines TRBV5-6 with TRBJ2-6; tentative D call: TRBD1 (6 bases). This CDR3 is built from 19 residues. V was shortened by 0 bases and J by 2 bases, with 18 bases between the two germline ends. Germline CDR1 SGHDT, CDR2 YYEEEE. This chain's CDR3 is CASSLDTGRGKAGANVLTF. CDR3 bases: TGTGCCAGCAGCTTGGACACGGGTAGGGGGAAGGCTGGGGCCAACGTCCTGACTTTC.

The CDR3 sequence is CASSSHRGQPEETQYF. Written as DNA, the CDR3 is TGTGCCAGCAGCTCCCACAGGGGGCAACCCGAAGAGACCCAGTACTTC. The chain links TRBV11-2 to TRBJ2-5; TRBD1 aligns across 9 bases. Per germline, CDR1 SGHAT and CDR2 FQNNGV. V lost 4 bases to trimming and J lost 3 bases; unmatched junction nucleotides: 9. The CDR3 covers 16 residues.

As DNA, the CDR3 is TGTGCCAGCAGCAGACTAGCGGGAGACCCCAATGAGCAGTTCTTC. Its translation: CASSRLAGDPNEQFF. This rearrangement joins TRBV6-4 to TRBJ2-1, with 12 positions matching TRBD2. This CDR3 has 15 residues. V dropped 6 bases and J dropped 6; count of bases not matched to a gene: 6. In germline, CDR1 is MRHNA, CDR2 SNTAGT.

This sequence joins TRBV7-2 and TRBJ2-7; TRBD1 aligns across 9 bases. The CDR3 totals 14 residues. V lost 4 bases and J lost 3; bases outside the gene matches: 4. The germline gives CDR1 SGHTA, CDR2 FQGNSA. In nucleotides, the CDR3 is TGTGCCAGCAGCTCGCGACAGGGGGACTACGAGCAGTACTTC. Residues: CASSSRQGDYEQYF.

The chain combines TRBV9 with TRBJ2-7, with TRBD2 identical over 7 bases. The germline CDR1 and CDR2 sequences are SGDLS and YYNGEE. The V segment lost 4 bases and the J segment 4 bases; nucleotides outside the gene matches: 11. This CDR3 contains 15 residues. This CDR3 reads CASSLAVGGSYEQYF. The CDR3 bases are TGTGCCAGCAGCCTCGCCGTGGGCGGGAGTTACGAGCAGTACTTC. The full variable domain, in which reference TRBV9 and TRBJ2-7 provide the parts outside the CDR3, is DSGVTQTPKHLITATGQRVTLRCSPRSGDLSVYWYQQSLDQGLQFLIQYYNGEERAKGNILERFSAQQFPDLHSELNLSSLELGDSALYFCASSLAVGGSYEQYFGPGTRLTVT.

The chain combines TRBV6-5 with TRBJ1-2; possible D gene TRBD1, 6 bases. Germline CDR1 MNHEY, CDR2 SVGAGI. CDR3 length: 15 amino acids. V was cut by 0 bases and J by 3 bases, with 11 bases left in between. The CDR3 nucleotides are TGTGCCAGCAGTTACTCGGGAAGGACAGACTATGGCTACACCTTC. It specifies CASSYSGRTDYGYTF.

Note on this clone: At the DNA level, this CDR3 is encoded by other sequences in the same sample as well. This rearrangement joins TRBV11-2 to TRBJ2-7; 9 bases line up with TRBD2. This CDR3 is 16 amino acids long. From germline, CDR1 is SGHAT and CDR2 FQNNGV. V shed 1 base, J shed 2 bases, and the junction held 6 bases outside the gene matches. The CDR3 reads CASSLVSGGPTYEQYF. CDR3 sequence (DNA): TGTGCCAGCAGCTTAGTTAGCGGGGGACCTACCTACGAGCAGTACTTC.

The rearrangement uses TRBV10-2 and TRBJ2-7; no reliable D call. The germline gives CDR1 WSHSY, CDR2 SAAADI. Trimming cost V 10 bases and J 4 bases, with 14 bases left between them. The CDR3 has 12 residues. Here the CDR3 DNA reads TGCGCCACCCGAGGAAGGCGATACGAGCAGTACTTC. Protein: CATRGRRYEQYF.

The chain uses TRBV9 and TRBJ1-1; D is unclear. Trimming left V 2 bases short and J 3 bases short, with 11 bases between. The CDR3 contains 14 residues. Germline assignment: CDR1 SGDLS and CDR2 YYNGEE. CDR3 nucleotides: TGTGCCAGCAGCGTGGACTTGGATTACACTGAAGCTTTCTTT. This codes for CASSVDLDYTEAFF.

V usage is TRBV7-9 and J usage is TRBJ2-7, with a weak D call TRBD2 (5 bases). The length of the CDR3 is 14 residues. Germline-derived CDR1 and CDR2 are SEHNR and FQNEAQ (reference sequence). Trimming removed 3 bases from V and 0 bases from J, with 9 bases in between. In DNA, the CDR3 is TGTGCCAGCAGCTTTACGGGAAGCTCCTACGAGCAGTACTTC. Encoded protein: CASSFTGSSYEQYF.

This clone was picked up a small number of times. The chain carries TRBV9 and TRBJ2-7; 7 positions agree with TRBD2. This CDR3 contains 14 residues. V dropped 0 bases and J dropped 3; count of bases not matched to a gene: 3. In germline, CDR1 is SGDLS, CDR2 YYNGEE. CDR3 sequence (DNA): TGTGCCAGCAGCGTAGGTGGGGGGGTCTACGAGCAGTACTTC. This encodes CASSVGGGVYEQYF.

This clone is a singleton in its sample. The CDR3 sequence is CASSKFLTSGRYNEQFF. The DNA for the CDR3 is TGTGCCAGCAGCAAGTTTCTTACTAGCGGGAGATACAATGAGCAGTTCTTC. V and J are TRBV21-1 and TRBJ2-1; the DNA was not compared with TRBD2, the D call given in the table. TRBV21-1 is a pseudogene. This CDR3 spans 17 amino acids.

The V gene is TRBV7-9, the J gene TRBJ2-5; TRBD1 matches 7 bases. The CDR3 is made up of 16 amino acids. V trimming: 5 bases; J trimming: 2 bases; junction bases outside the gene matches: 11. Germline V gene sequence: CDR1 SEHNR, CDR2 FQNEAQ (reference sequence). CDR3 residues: CASSPSQGSGQETQYF. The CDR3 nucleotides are TGTGCCAGCAGCCCATCACAGGGGTCGGGGCAAGAGACCCAGTACTTC.

In DNA, the CDR3 is TGTGCCAGTAGTACCAACAGGGGGCAAGGTGAAAAACTGTTTTTT. It is translated as CASSTNRGQGEKLFF. The rearrangement links TRBV19 to TRBJ1-4, with 9 bases lining up with TRBD1. Unmatched junction bases numbered 7, after V lost 4 bases and J lost 7 bases. The germline gives CDR1 LNHDA, CDR2 SQIVND (reference sequence). The CDR3 is 15 amino acids.

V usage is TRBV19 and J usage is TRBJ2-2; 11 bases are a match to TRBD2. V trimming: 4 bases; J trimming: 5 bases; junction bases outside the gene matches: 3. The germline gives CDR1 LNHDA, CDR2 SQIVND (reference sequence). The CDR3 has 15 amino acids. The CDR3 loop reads CASSRLAGSTGELFF. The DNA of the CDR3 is TGTGCCAGTAGTAGACTAGCGGGAAGTACCGGGGAGCTGTTTTTT. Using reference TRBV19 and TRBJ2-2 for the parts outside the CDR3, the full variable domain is DGGITQSPKYLFRKEGQNVTLSCEQNLNHDAMYWYRQDPGQGLRLIYYSQIVNDFQKGDIAEGYSVSREKKESFPLTVTSAQKNPTAFYLCASSRLAGSTGELFFGEGSRLTVL.

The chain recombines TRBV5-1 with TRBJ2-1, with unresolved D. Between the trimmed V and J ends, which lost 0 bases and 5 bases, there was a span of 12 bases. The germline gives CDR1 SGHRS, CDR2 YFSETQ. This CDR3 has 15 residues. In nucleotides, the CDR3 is TGCGCCAGCAGCTTGGGGTATCAAACAAACAATGAGCAGTTCTTC. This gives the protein CASSLGYQTNNEQFF. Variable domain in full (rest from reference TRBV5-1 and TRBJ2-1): KAGVTQTPRYLIKTRGQQVTLSCSPISGHRSVSWYQQTPGQGLQFLFEYFSETQRNKGNFPGRFSGRQFSNSRSEMNVSTLELGDSALYLCASSLGYQTNNEQFFGPGTRLTVL.

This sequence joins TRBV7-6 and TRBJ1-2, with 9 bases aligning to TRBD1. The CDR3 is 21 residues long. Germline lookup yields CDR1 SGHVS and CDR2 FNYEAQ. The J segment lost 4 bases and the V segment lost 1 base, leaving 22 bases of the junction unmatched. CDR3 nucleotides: TGTGCCAGCAGCTTAGGGATTGCCTCCGTACAGGGGGCTCCCGAGTCCTATGGCTACACCTTC. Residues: CASSLGIASVQGAPESYGYTF.

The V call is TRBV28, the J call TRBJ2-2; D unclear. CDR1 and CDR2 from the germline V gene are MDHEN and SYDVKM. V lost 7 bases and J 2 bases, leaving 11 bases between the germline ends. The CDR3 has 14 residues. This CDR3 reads CASIHSTNTGELFF. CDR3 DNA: TGTGCCAGCATCCACAGCACTAACACCGGGGAGCTGTTTTTT.

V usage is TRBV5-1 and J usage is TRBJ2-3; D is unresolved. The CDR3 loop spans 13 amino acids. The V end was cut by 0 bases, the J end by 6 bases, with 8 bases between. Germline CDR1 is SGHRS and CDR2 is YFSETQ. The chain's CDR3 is CASSLAVYDTQYF. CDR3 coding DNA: TGCGCCAGCAGCTTGGCGGTATACGATACGCAGTATTTT.

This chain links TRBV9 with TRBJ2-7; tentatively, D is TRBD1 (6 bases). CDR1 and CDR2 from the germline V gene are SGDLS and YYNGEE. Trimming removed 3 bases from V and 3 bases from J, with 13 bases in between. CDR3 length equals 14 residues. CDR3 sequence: CASSGGRDIYEQYF. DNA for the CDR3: TGTGCCAGCAGCGGGGGTAGGGACATCTACGAGCAGTACTTC.